A single sample is the source of the 10 T cell receptor beta chains below, sequenced in a study of blood T cell repertoires in COVID-19. Sequenced by immunoSEQ multiplex PCR; TCRdb stores in-frame clones only, minus some. Seen here are approximately 470,000 clones, approximately 85% observed once, and the top ten hold under 4%. Material for sequencing was peripheral blood. These receptors originate from a human donor in a cohort sampled during active COVID-19.

The chain recombines TRBV28 with TRBJ1-4, with D perhaps matching TRBD1 (5 bases). The germline gives CDR1 MDHEN, CDR2 SYDVKM. CDR3 length equals 16 residues. Trimming took 1 base from V and 4 from J, leaving 13 bases between them. The CDR3 here is CASSLSGQPVNEKLFF. In DNA form, the CDR3 reads TGTGCCAGCAGTTTATCAGGACAACCCGTTAATGAAAAACTGTTTTTT.

This clone has a handful of counts. This same CDR3 is encoded by further DNA sequences in the sample. The V and J genes are TRBV7-8 and TRBJ2-7; D call uncertain. The CDR3 extends over 12 amino acids. The V and J ends lost 5 bases and 0 bases respectively, with 5 bases between them. The germline CDR1 and CDR2 sequences are SGHVS and FQNEAQ. CDR3 region: CASSRSSYEQYF. CDR3 in DNA: TGTGCCAGCAGCCGGAGCTCCTACGAGCAGTACTTC.

This clone occurred once. The gene calls are TRBV19 and TRBJ1-1, with D maybe TRBD1 (5 bases). CDR3 length: 12 amino acids. V was clipped by 6 bases and J by 9 bases, with 14 bases between them. Germline assignment: CDR1 LNHDA and CDR2 SQIVND (reference sequence). CDR3 coding DNA: TGTGCCAGTAGATTCCCAGGGAGGAAAGCTTTCTTT. Protein: CASRFPGRKAFF.

The rearrangement uses TRBV9 and TRBJ1-1, with 8 bases fitting TRBD1. Germline CDR1 is SGDLS and CDR2 is YYNGEE. CDR3 size: 15 residues. V lost 4 bases to trimming and J lost 2 bases; unmatched junction nucleotides: 7. CDR3 residues: CASSSRQGANTEAFF. The CDR3 nucleotides are TGTGCCAGCAGCTCCCGCCAGGGGGCTAACACTGAAGCTTTCTTT. Variable domain in full (rest from reference TRBV9 and TRBJ1-1): DSGVTQTPKHLITATGQRVTLRCSPRSGDLSVYWYQQSLDQGLQFLIQYYNGEERAKGNILERFSAQQFPDLHSELNLSSLELGDSALYFCASSSRQGANTEAFFGQGTRLTVV.

The V and J genes are TRBV9 and TRBJ2-7; 8 bases match TRBD2. The germline V gene has CDR1 SGDLS and CDR2 YYNGEE. This CDR3 contains 16 residues. Trimming at V came to 2 bases and at J to 2 bases, leaving 9 bases not matched to a gene. The CDR3 nucleotides read TGTGCCAGCAGCGTGGGACCGGGGGGGCGGGCCTACGAGCAGTACTTC. This encodes CASSVGPGGRAYEQYF.

The chain employs TRBV5-4 and TRBJ1-1; D might be TRBD1 (5 bases). The CDR3 runs 15 residues. Trimming removed 3 bases at V and 1 base at J, with 13 bases between. Germline CDR1 and CDR2: SGHNT and YYREEE (reference sequence). The CDR3 nucleotides are TGTGCCAGCAGCTCACCACGGGGGGGGAACACTGAAGCTTTCTTT. Amino acids: CASSSPRGGNTEAFF.

This rearrangement joins TRBV5-8 to TRBJ2-7; TRBD1 aligns across 7 bases. The CDR3 consists of 17 residues. Germline CDR1 is SGHTS and CDR2 is YDEGEE. The trim removed 0 bases at V and 2 bases at J, leaving 11 bases unmatched. CDR3 DNA: TGTGCCAGCAGCTTGGTAAGGGACAGCTATAGCACCTACGAGCAGTACTTC. It codes for CASSLVRDSYSTYEQYF. Full variable domain (rest looked up from reference TRBV5-8 and TRBJ2-7): EAGVTQSPTHLIKTRGQQATLRCSPISGHTSVYWYQQALGLGLQFLLWYDEGEERNRGNFPPRFSGRQFPNYSSELNVNALELEDSALYLCASSLVRDSYSTYEQYFGPGTRLTVT.

This clone showed up many times. The chain recombines TRBV3-1 (or the pseudogene TRBV3-2) with TRBJ2-2; 11 bases align to TRBD2. The CDR3 has 16 residues. The V gene end was trimmed by 6 bases and the J gene end by 7 bases; junction bases not matched to a gene: 10. CDR1 is LGHDT and CDR2 is YNNKEL in the germline V gene (reference sequence). The CDR3 protein is CASRALAGGPYGELFF. Written as DNA, the CDR3 is TGTGCCAGCAGGGCCTTAGCGGGAGGGCCGTACGGGGAGCTGTTTTTT.

This chain uses TRBV18 with TRBJ2-1; 8 nucleotides align to TRBD1. In germline, CDR1 is KGHSH, CDR2 LQKENI. This CDR3 has 17 residues. The junction had 12 bases not matched to a gene; V was cut back by 1 base and J by 7 bases. CDR3 coding DNA: TGTGCCAGCTCACCACGGGTAGTGACAGGGGTAGGAAATGAGCAGTTCTTC. This encodes CASSPRVVTGVGNEQFF.

The rearrangement joins TRBV2 to TRBJ2-5; TRBD2 matches at 11 bases. The V and J ends lost 6 bases and 5 bases, in that order; junction bases with no gene match: 8. This CDR3 is 15 amino acids long. Germline V CDR1 and CDR2: SNHLY, FYNNEI. The CDR3 is CASSPIAGGRETQYF. As DNA, the CDR3 is TGTGCCAGCAGCCCCATAGCGGGAGGGCGGGAGACCCAGTACTTC.